This T cell receptor (beta chain) was sequenced during a study of monozygotic twins with inflammatory bowel disease. Germline CDR1 and CDR2: MNHEY and SVGAGI. The CDR3 loop spans 15 amino acids. For every TCR library, approximately 4,000 ng of total RNA was used. Amplification of TCRalpha and TCRbeta cDNA involved two nested PCRs that ran for about 17 and 10 cycles. For each CDR3 protein, TCRdb gives one entry from its re-call of the 5' RACE reads, without DNA. This listing includes approximately 400,000 distinct CDR3 sequences. Notes on the study in general: Immunosuppressive treatments differing between patients may have added repertoire variability.

Points on this clonotype: The antigen is unknown.

Donors each contributed one blood sample measuring about 2.4 ml. This chain joins TRBV6-5 and TRBJ1-3. The source is a human donor with ulcerative colitis or Crohn's disease, or a healthy co-twin of an affected twin (not recorded which). The source material was blood. This chain's CDR3 is CASSYSKSSGNTIYF.